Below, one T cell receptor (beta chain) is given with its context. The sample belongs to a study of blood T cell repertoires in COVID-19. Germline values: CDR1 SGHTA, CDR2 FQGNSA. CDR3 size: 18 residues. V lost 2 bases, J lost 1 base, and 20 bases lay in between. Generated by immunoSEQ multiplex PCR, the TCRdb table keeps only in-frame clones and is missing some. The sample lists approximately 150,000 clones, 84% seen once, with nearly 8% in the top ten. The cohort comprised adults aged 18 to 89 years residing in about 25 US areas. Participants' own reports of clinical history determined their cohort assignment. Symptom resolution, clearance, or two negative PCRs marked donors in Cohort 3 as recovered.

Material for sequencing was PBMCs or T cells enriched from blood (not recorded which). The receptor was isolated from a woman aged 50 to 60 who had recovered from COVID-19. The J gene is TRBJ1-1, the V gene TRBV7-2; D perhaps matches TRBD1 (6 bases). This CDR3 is CASSLLTPRLRGNTEAFF. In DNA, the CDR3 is TGTGCCAGCAGCTTATTGACCCCACGGCTCAGGGGGAACACTGAAGCTTTCTTT.